These 28 T cell receptor beta chains came from one sample sequenced in a study of cytotoxic CD8 clonotypes in ibrutinib-treated CLL. Sequencing was performed with immunoSEQ multiplex PCR; in TCRdb, only in-frame clones are kept and a portion is missing. The table includes 250,000 to 350,000 clones, approximately 76% detected once. The sample was PBMCs, taken at disease progression, from a patient treated with ibrutinib. The receptor set was obtained from a human donor with chronic lymphocytic leukemia.

The rearrangement links TRBV29-1 to TRBJ1-4; TRBD1 might be the D (6 bases). The CDR3 runs 14 residues. Trimming removed 4 bases at V and 6 bases at J, with 15 bases between. Per the germline V gene, CDR1 is SQVTM and CDR2 is ANQGSEA. CDR3 sequence: CSVGGQPTYEKLFF. As DNA, the CDR3 is TGCAGCGTTGGAGGACAGCCGACTTATGAAAAACTGTTTTTT.

CDR3 bases: TGTGCCAGCAGCTACGCCTCGGGACTAGAGTCGGAGCAGTTCTTC. It codes for CASSYASGLESEQFF. The chain carries TRBV7-6 and TRBJ2-1, with 8 bases aligning to TRBD2. With 4 bases clipped from V and 10 bases from J, the junction kept 12 bases outside the gene matches. CDR1 and CDR2 (germline): SGHVS, FNYEAQ. This CDR3 has 15 amino acids. The variable domain in full, completed from reference TRBV7-6 and TRBJ2-1, reads GAGVSQSPRYKVTKRGQDVALRCDPISGHVSLYWYRQALGQGPEFLTYFNYEAQQDKSGLPNDRFSAERPEGSISTLTIQRTEQRDSAMYRCASSYASGLESEQFFGPGTRLTVL.

A few counts support this clone. The chain has TRBV10-3 and TRBJ2-7; 12 bases line up with TRBD2. The CDR3 runs 16 residues. Germline V gene sequence: CDR1 ENHRY, CDR2 SYGVKD. V trimming: 0 bases; J trimming: 7 bases; junction bases outside the gene matches: 7. CDR3 protein: CAISESWTSGDQEQYF. The DNA for the CDR3 is TGTGCCATCAGTGAGTCGTGGACTAGCGGGGATCAGGAGCAGTACTTC.

This clone has a handful of counts. The chain joins TRBV5-1 to TRBJ1-5; D is perhaps TRBD1 (5 bases). The CDR3 loop spans 14 amino acids. V lost 4 bases to trimming and J lost 4 bases, with 12 bases between them. Germline CDR1 SGHRS, CDR2 YFSETQ. The CDR3 is CASSRDGANQPQHF. The CDR3 DNA is TGCGCCAGCAGCCGGGACGGGGCAAATCAGCCCCAGCATTTT.

The V and J genes are TRBV5-6 and TRBJ2-3; TRBD2 matches 14 bases. The germline CDR1 and CDR2 sequences are SGHDT and YYEEEE. Trimming took 2 bases from V and 5 from J; bases not matched to a gene: 4. There are 16 residues in the CDR3. The CDR3 loop is CASSLKGLAGVDTQYF. DNA for the CDR3: TGTGCCAGCAGCTTAAAGGGACTAGCGGGGGTAGATACGCAGTATTTT.

This chain uses TRBV7-9 with TRBJ1-1, with D possibly being TRBD1 (6 bases). Germline V gene lookup returns CDR1 SEHNR and CDR2 FQNEAQ (reference sequence). The ends were cut back, 1 base at V and 2 bases at J, with 8 bases in the middle. The CDR3 has 14 amino acids. The CDR3 nucleotides read TGTGCCAGCAGCTTAGAGGGACACAACACTGAAGCTTTCTTT. Encoded protein: CASSLEGHNTEAFF.

The rearrangement uses TRBV4-1 and TRBJ2-7; D gene ambiguous. The germline CDR1 and CDR2 sequences are MGHRA and YSYEKL. This CDR3 spans 15 amino acids. With 0 bases removed from V and 2 bases from J, the gap between germline ends came to 11 bases. The CDR3 nucleotides are TGCGCCAGCAGCCAAGAATGGAGTCCCCCCTACGAGCAGTACTTC. Translating gives CASSQEWSPPYEQYF.

The chain has TRBV27 and TRBJ2-7, with D unclear. V lost 2 bases and J lost 2, with 13 bases in between. CDR1 and CDR2 (germline): MNHEY, SMNVEV (reference sequence). The CDR3 is made up of 15 amino acids. CDR3 residues: CASSLGRTATYEQYF. The CDR3 nucleotides are TGTGCCAGCAGTTTAGGAAGGACGGCCACCTACGAGCAGTACTTC.

The chain uses TRBV7-6 and TRBJ2-1; 8 positions agree with TRBD1. V dropped 7 bases and J dropped 5; count of bases not matched to a gene: 10. The CDR3 consists of 15 residues. The germline V gene encodes CDR1 SGHVS and CDR2 FNYEAQ. For the CDR3, the DNA is TGTGCCAGCAACTCCCGGGACAGGATAAACAATGAGCAGTTCTTC. It codes for CASNSRDRINNEQFF.

The chain links TRBV5-1 to TRBJ2-7; TRBD1 matches 10 bases. CDR3 length: 15 residues. The V segment lost 4 bases and the J segment 0 bases; nucleotides outside the gene matches: 4. Germline lookup yields CDR1 SGHRS and CDR2 YFSETQ. CDR3 region: CASSAGTGVSYEQYF. Written as DNA, the CDR3 is TGCGCCAGCAGCGCCGGGACAGGGGTCTCCTACGAGCAGTACTTC. Looking up the rest from reference TRBV5-1 and TRBJ2-7 gives the full variable domain: KAGVTQTPRYLIKTRGQQVTLSCSPISGHRSVSWYQQTPGQGLQFLFEYFSETQRNKGNFPGRFSGRQFSNSRSEMNVSTLELGDSALYLCASSAGTGVSYEQYFGPGTRLTVT.

The chain combines TRBV12-5 with TRBJ1-1; the D is unclear. Germline V CDR1 and CDR2: LGHNT, FRNRAP. Between the trimmed V and J ends, which lost 5 bases and 0 bases, there was a span of 10 bases. The CDR3 is 14 amino acids. CDR3: CASGTRRLNTEAFF. The CDR3 DNA sequence: TGTGCTAGTGGTACCCGACGGCTGAACACTGAAGCTTTCTTT.

The V gene is TRBV11-3, the J gene TRBJ2-2, with D maybe TRBD1 (6 bases). The germline V gene encodes CDR1 SGHNT and CDR2 YENEEA. V lost 1 base to trimming and J lost 0 bases, with 9 bases between them. The CDR3 runs 16 residues. The CDR3 DNA reads as TGTGCCAGCAGCTTAGGGACAGACCCGAACACCGGGGAGCTGTTTTTT. Translated, it gives CASSLGTDPNTGELFF.

Turning to this clone: Other nucleotide sequences from this sample produce the same CDR3. This chain connects TRBV18 to TRBJ2-7; TRBD2 matches at 7 bases. The CDR3 totals 14 residues. After removal of 4 bases from V and 0 bases from J, the junction contained 3 bases not matched to a gene. Germline values: CDR1 KGHSH, CDR2 LQKENI. In DNA form, the CDR3 reads TGTGCCAGCTCACGAGCGGGAAGCTCCTACGAGCAGTACTTC. It specifies CASSRAGSSYEQYF.

The chain joins TRBV5-1 to TRBJ2-7, with D unresolved. The CDR3 is 13 amino acids. In germline, CDR1 is SGHRS, CDR2 YFSETQ. The V gene lost 2 bases and the J gene lost 0 bases, with 6 bases spanning the gap. CDR3 residues: CASSFGSSYEQYF. The DNA for the CDR3 is TGCGCCAGCAGCTTTGGCAGCTCCTACGAGCAGTACTTC. The full variable domain, its missing parts supplied by reference TRBV5-1 and TRBJ2-7, is KAGVTQTPRYLIKTRGQQVTLSCSPISGHRSVSWYQQTPGQGLQFLFEYFSETQRNKGNFPGRFSGRQFSNSRSEMNVSTLELGDSALYLCASSFGSSYEQYFGPGTRLTVT.

The genes are TRBV28 and TRBJ1-3; D is undetermined. Deletions cut 2 bases from V and 4 bases from J, with 6 bases between. The length of the CDR3 is 13 residues. Germline V lookup: CDR1 MDHEN, CDR2 SYDVKM. CDR3 loop: CASSLMRGNTIYF. Here the CDR3 DNA reads TGTGCCAGCAGTTTAATGCGGGGAAACACCATATATTTT.

The chain is built from TRBV6-5 and TRBJ1-1; possible D gene TRBD1, 5 bases. The V and J ends lost 2 bases and 10 bases respectively, with 11 bases between them. The CDR3 covers 12 residues. Germline V gene data show CDR1 as MNHEY and CDR2 as SVGAGI. The CDR3 reads CASSYPGGRAFF. The CDR3 nucleotides are TGTGCCAGCAGTTACCCCGGGGGTCGAGCTTTCTTT.

The V and J genes are TRBV2 and TRBJ2-3, with a tentative D call TRBD1 (6 bases). The CDR3 consists of 14 residues. V was cut by 8 bases and J by 1 base, with 13 bases left in between. CDR1 and CDR2 (germline): SNHLY, FYNNEI. The CDR3, as DNA: TGTGCCAGCGGTAGGACAGAACGCACAGATACGCAGTATTTT. This translates into CASGRTERTDTQYF.

The chain employs TRBV7-2 and TRBJ1-3; 8 bases map to TRBD1. V lost 5 bases to trimming and J lost 4 bases; unmatched junction nucleotides: 13. The germline V gene encodes CDR1 SGHTA and CDR2 FQGNSA. CDR3 length: 17 amino acids. The CDR3 loop reads CASSRTTGQAGGNTIYF. The CDR3 coding sequence is TGTGCCAGCAGCCGAACGACGGGACAGGCCGGCGGAAACACCATATATTTT. The variable domain in full, completed from reference TRBV7-2 and TRBJ1-3, reads GAGVSQSPSNKVTEKGKDVELRCDPISGHTALYWYRQSLGQGLEFLIYFQGNSAPDKSGLPSDRFSAERTGGSVSTLTIQRTQQEDSAVYLCASSRTTGQAGGNTIYFGEGSWLTVV.

The V call is TRBV5-6, the J call TRBJ1-5; possibly TRBD1 for D (6 bases). The germline gives CDR1 SGHDT, CDR2 YYEEEE. The CDR3 runs to 15 residues. Trimming removed 1 base from V and 1 base from J, with 9 bases in between. The CDR3 coding sequence is TGTGCCAGCAGCTTGTTGGGGGCGAGCAATCAGCCCCAGCATTTT. It yields the protein CASSLLGASNQPQHF.

The chain carries TRBV6-5 and TRBJ1-2; maybe TRBD1 (6 bases). The CDR3 has 12 amino acids. V was shortened by 5 bases and J by 8 bases, with 12 bases between the two germline ends. The germline CDR1 and CDR2 sequences are MNHEY and SVGAGI. The CDR3 DNA reads TGTGCCAGCAGTGTCAGGGGAGGCGGCTACACCTTC. Encoded protein: CASSVRGGGYTF.

Of note for this clone: Other nucleotide sequences in the sample specify the same CDR3. J is TRBJ2-5 and V is TRBV20-1; no clear D. The CDR3 contains 10 residues. V was clipped by 6 bases and J by 5 bases, with 7 bases between them. In germline, CDR1 is DFQATT, CDR2 SNEGSKA (reference sequence). This CDR3 reads CSASTETQYF. The DNA of the CDR3 is TGCAGTGCCTCGACGGAGACCCAGTACTTC.

This sequence joins TRBV9 and TRBJ2-3, with TRBD2 identical over 10 bases. The trim removed 0 bases at V and 4 bases at J, leaving 5 bases unmatched. Germline V gene data show CDR1 as SGDLS and CDR2 as YYNGEE. The CDR3 is made up of 16 amino acids. In DNA, the CDR3 is TGTGCCAGCAGCGTAGGAGCGGGGGGGCCCTCAGATACGCAGTATTTT. Its protein product is CASSVGAGGPSDTQYF. The complete variable domain, with remaining parts taken from reference TRBV9 and TRBJ2-3, reads DSGVTQTPKHLITATGQRVTLRCSPRSGDLSVYWYQQSLDQGLQFLIQYYNGEERAKGNILERFSAQQFPDLHSELNLSSLELGDSALYFCASSVGAGGPSDTQYFGPGTRLTVL.

This clone was observed a handful of times. The rearrangement links TRBV28 to TRBJ1-2; possibly TRBD1 for D (5 bases). The germline CDR1 and CDR2 sequences are MDHEN and SYDVKM. V shed 3 bases and J shed 6 bases, with 14 bases lying between them. The CDR3 contains 14 residues. The CDR3 loop reads CASSFRGEIDGYTF. CDR3 nucleotides: TGTGCCAGCAGTTTTCGGGGGGAGATAGATGGCTACACCTTC.

The rearrangement uses TRBV6-5 and TRBJ2-3; D is unclear. This CDR3 comprises 13 residues. V lost 6 bases to trimming and J lost 1 base, with 8 bases between them. Germline V gene sequence: CDR1 MNHEY, CDR2 SVGAGI. CDR3 amino acids: CASRRLGTDTQYF. DNA of the CDR3: TGTGCCAGCAGACGGTTGGGCACAGATACGCAGTATTTT.

This clone appeared a single time. The CDR3 loop reads CASSLVGGSYEQYF. As DNA, the CDR3 is TGTGCCAGCAGCTTGGTAGGGGGCTCCTACGAGCAGTACTTC. The chain employs TRBV5-8 and TRBJ2-7; TRBD1 is a possible D gene (6 bases). Germline V gene data show CDR1 as SGHTS and CDR2 as YDEGEE. Trimming removed 0 bases from V and 0 bases from J, with 7 bases in between. This CDR3 comprises 14 residues.

There are a few counts of this clone. The chain links TRBV10-3 to TRBJ2-5; tentative D call: TRBD2 (5 bases). This CDR3 spans 16 amino acids. V shed 0 bases and J shed 3 bases, with 14 bases lying between them. Germline CDR1 ENHRY, CDR2 SYGVKD. The CDR3 loop is CAISESVFMREETQYF. For the CDR3, the DNA is TGTGCCATCAGTGAGTCGGTTTTTATGAGGGAAGAGACCCAGTACTTC.

This clone was detected only a few times. The J gene is TRBJ2-7, the V gene TRBV7-8; D remains ambiguous. CDR1 SGHVS and CDR2 FQNEAQ come from the germline V gene. V was cut by 0 bases and J by 2 bases, with 20 bases left in between. The CDR3 spans 18 residues. The CDR3 DNA reads TGTGCCAGCAGCTTAGCGGTTTCGTTCGCTAGATACCCCTACGAGCAGTACTTC. It is translated as CASSLAVSFARYPYEQYF.

This sequence joins TRBV4-1 and TRBJ2-7; D is perhaps TRBD2 (6 bases). CDR1 is MGHRA and CDR2 is YSYEKL in the germline V gene. The CDR3 length is 15 residues. V was shortened by 2 bases and J by 4 bases, with 15 bases between the two germline ends. The CDR3 loop is CASSQHLGRGYEQYF. The CDR3 coding sequence is TGCGCCAGCAGCCAACACCTGGGACGGGGGTACGAGCAGTACTTC.